The TCR beta chain described here comes from a study of blood T cell repertoires in COVID-19. Study-wide background: Both acute and convalescent COVID-19 samples were obtained from the United States, Italy and Spain. PBMCs, B-cell-depleted T cells, or T cells provided the cDNA or gDNA that made up the material.

As handled by the study authors: Nucleated cell number was recorded as an estimate derived from reference gene primer amplification. The data were produced by immunoSEQ multiplex PCR, yet TCRdb's version contains in-frame clones alone and is incomplete. V and J calls and clone size are those listed in that table; D and trimming were worked out from the DNA. This table has 100,000 to 150,000 clones, about 85% appearing once. CDR1 SGHTA and CDR2 FQGNSA come from the germline V gene. The CDR3 is 15 amino acids. The V gene end was trimmed by 1 base and the J gene end by 7 bases; junction bases not matched to a gene: 10.

The chain recombines TRBV7-2 with TRBJ2-7; TRBD2 matches at 7 bases. This TCR came from a woman of 80 years or more with acute or convalescent COVID-19. The sample comprised peripheral blood. The CDR3 is CASSLVWSGINEQYF. The DNA for the CDR3 is TGTGCCAGCAGCTTAGTCTGGAGCGGGATTAATGAGCAGTACTTC. Supplemented by reference TRBV7-2 and TRBJ2-7, the full variable domain reads GAGVSQSPSNKVTEKGKDVELRCDPISGHTALYWYRQSLGQGLEFLIYFQGNSAPDKSGLPSDRFSAERTGGSVSTLTIQRTQQEDSAVYLCASSLVWSGINEQYFGPGTRLTVT.